The 3 T cell receptor beta chains below were found in one sample sequenced in a study of control samples from healthy donors and cancer patients. Assay: immunoSEQ multiplex PCR; the TCRdb copy retains only in-frame clones and omits some. Here the sample spans over 150,000 clones, around 95% being singletons. Specimen: blood. Receptors originate from a man aged 40-55 years in good health.

This chain uses TRBV10-1 with TRBJ1-1, with D possibly TRBD1 on 6 matching bases. In germline, CDR1 is WNHNN, CDR2 SYGVQD (reference sequence). The CDR3 runs to 12 residues. V was clipped by 3 bases and J by 5 bases, with 7 bases between them. CDR3 loop: CASSEGGTEAFF. CDR3 in DNA: TGCGCCAGCAGTGAAGGGGGTACTGAAGCTTTCTTT.

The chain joins TRBV28 to TRBJ1-5; TRBD1 matches 7 bases. Germline V lookup: CDR1 MDHEN, CDR2 SYDVKM. This CDR3 is built from 13 residues. V dropped 5 bases and J dropped 7; count of bases not matched to a gene: 5. For the CDR3, the DNA is TGTGCCAGCAGTCGACAGGGTGGGCAGCCCCAGCATTTT. Translation gives CASSRQGGQPQHF.

The J gene is TRBJ1-2, the V gene TRBV5-5, with 11 bases fitting TRBD1. CDR1 is SGHKS, CDR2 YYEKEE, per germline (reference sequence). The CDR3 contains 19 residues. V shed 4 bases, J shed 3 bases, and the junction held 17 bases outside the gene matches. The CDR3 nucleotides are TGTGCCAGCAGCAGATCCGGGACAGGGGGGTTTTTAGAAGACTATGGCTACACCTTC. It encodes CASSRSGTGGFLEDYGYTF.